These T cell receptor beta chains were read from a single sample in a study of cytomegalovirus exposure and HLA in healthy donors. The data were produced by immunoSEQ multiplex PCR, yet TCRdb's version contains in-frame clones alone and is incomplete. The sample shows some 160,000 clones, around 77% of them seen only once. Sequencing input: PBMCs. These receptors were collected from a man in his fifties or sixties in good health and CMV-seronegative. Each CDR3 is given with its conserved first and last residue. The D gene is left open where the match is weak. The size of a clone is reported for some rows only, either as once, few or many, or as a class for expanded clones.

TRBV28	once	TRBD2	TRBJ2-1	TGTGCCAGCAAAGGACTAGTGTCCTACAATGAGCAGTTCTTC	CASKGLVSYNEQFF
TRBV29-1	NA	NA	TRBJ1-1	TGCAGCGTGTCCAGGGTAGGAGACACTGAAGCTTTCTTT	CSVSRVGDTEAFF
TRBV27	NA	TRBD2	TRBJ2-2	TGTGCCAGCAGTTTAGCGGGGAGGGACACCGGGGAGCTGTTTTTT	CASSLAGRDTGELFF
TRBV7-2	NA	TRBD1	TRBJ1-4	TGTGCCAGCAGCCCCCAGGGACAGGGGTACGAAAAACTGTTTTTT	CASSPQGQGYEKLFF
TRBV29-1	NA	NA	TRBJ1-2	NA	CSVEEWAGGSGYPF
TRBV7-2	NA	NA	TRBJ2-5	TGTGCCAGCAGCACCCGGACTAAGAGAGAGACCCAGTACTTC	CASSTRTKRETQYF
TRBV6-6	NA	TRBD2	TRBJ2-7	TGTGCCAGCAGTGGACCGGGACTAGAGGACTACGAGCAGTACTTC	CASSGPGLEDYEQYF
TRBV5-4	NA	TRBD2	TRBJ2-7	TGTGCCAGCAGCTTGGAGACGGGAGGGCCTTCCTACGAGCAGTACTTC	CASSLETGGPSYEQYF
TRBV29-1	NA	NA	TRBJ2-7	TGCAGCGTTGGTGGCACTAGCTCCTACGAGCAGTACTTC	CSVGGTSSYEQYF
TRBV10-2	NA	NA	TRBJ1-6	TGCGCCAGCAGGGAAGGGAGTTATAATTCACCCCTCCACTTT	CASREGSYNSPLHF
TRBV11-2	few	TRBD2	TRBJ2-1	TGTGCCAGCAGACCCGCGACTAGCGGGTACAATGAGCAGTTCTTC	CASRPATSGYNEQFF
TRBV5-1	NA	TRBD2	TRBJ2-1	TGCGCCAGCAGCTTGGTTGGCGGGAGGGTGAATGAGCAGTTCTTC	CASSLVGGRVNEQFF
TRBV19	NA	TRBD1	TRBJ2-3	TGTGCCAGTAGTATGAGGACAGGGCGTGATACGCAGTATTTT	CASSMRTGRDTQYF
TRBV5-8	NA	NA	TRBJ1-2	TGTGCCAGCAGCTTGGCCGTGGCAGTCTATGGCTACACCTTC	CASSLAVAVYGYTF
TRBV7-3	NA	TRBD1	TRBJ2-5	TGTGCCAGCAGCTTATCCCAGGGGGCAGGTGAAGAGACCCAGTACTTC	CASSLSQGAGEETQYF
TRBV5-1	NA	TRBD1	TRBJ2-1	TGCGCCAGCACCCCCGGAGGGACAGGGATGAACAATGAGCAGTTCTTC	CASTPGGTGMNNEQFF
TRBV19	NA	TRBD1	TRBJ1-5	TGTGCCAGTAGTGTCGACAGGGTTGCCAATCAGCCCCAGCATTTT	CASSVDRVANQPQHF
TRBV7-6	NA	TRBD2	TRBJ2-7	TGTGCCAGCAGCCGAGTTACTAGCGGTCCCTACGAGCAGTACTTC	CASSRVTSGPYEQYF
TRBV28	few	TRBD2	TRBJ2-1	TGTGCCAGCAGGGACTCCCGGGAGGCATCCTACAATGAGCAGTTCTTC	CASRDSREASYNEQFF
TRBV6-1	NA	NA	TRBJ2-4	TGTGCCAGCAGTGAAGTGGGGGGACGGGAAAACATTCAGTACTTC	CASSEVGGRENIQYF
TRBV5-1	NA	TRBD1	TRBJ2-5	TGCGCCAGCTCGAAGACAGGGGGCTCGGTTCGAGAGACCCAGTACTTC	CASSKTGGSVRETQYF
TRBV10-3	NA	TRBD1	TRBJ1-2	TGTGCCATCAGTGGGGGACAGGAAATTAACTATGGCTACACCTTC	CAISGGQEINYGYTF
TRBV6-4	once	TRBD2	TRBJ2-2	TGTGCCAGCAGTGAAGTAGCGGGAGGGGACACCGGGGAGCTGTTTTTT	CASSEVAGGDTGELFF
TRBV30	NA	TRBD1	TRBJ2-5	TGTGCCTGGAGTGTACTGGGGTCAGGGGGAGAGACCCAGTACTTC	CAWSVLGSGGETQYF
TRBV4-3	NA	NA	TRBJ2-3	TGCGCCAGCAGCCAAGAGGGGCGGGGCAGCACAGATACGCAGTATTTT	CASSQEGRGSTDTQYF
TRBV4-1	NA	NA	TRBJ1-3	TGCGCCAGCAGCCAACAGGGCTCTGGAAACACCATATATTTT	CASSQQGSGNTIYF
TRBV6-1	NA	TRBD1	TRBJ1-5	TGTGCCAGCAGTGAAAGGACAGGGAACAATCAGCCCCAGCATTTT	CASSERTGNNQPQHF
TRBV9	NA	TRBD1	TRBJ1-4	TGTGCCAGCAGCCTAGGACAGGGGGCTTGGGAAAAACTGTTTTTT	CASSLGQGAWEKLFF
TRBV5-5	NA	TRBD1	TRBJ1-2	TGTGCCAGCAGCTTGGCGGGACAGGCAACGTTAGCTAACTATGGCTACACCTTC	CASSLAGQATLANYGYTF
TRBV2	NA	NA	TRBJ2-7	TGTGCCAGCAAGCTTACGGGGTACGAGCAGTACTTC	CASKLTGYEQYF
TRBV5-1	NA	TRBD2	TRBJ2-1	TGCGCCAGCAGCCGAACAGGACAGGTCGGACTAGCGGGGTGGGACAATGAGCAGTTCTTC	CASSRTGQVGLAGWDNEQFF
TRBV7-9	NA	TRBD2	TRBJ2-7	TGTGCCAGCAGCTCACTACCGACTAGCGGAAGTTACGAGCAGTACTTC	CASSSLPTSGSYEQYF
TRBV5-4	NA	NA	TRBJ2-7	TGTGCCAGCAGCCAGGGACTCAAGTACGTCGAGCAGTACTTC	CASSQGLKYVEQYF
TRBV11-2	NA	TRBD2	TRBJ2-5	TGTGCCAGCAGCTTAGGTAGCGGGGGTTCCGGGGTAGAGACCCAGTACTTC	CASSLGSGGSGVETQYF
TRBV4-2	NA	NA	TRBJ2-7	TGTGCCAGCAGCCAAGATCGCCCGGGGGACTACGAGCAGTACTTC	CASSQDRPGDYEQYF
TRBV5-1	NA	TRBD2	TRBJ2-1	TGCGCCAGCAGCCTCCTTAGCGGGAGATCGGATGAGCAGTTCTTC	CASSLLSGRSDEQFF
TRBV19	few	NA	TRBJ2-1	TGTGCCAGTAGTATGGGCTCGGGGGAACAGTTCTTC	CASSMGSGEQFF
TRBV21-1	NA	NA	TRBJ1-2	TGTGCCAGCAGCATAGGGGTTAACTATGGCTACACCTTC	CASSIGVNYGYTF
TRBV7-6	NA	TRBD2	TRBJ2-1	TGTGCCAGCAGCTTGAGCGGGGGGTTCTACAATGAGCAGTTCTTC	CASSLSGGFYNEQFF
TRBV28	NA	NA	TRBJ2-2	TGTGCCAGCAGTTTATTCGCGGGGGGGACAGGAGTCACCGGGGAGCTGTTTTTT	CASSLFAGGTGVTGELFF
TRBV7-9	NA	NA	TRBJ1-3	TGTGCCAGCAGCTCGCACCAGGGTAGCTCTGGAAACACCATATATTTT	CASSSHQGSSGNTIYF
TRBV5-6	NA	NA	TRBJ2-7	TGTGCCAGCAGCTGGGGGGGAGGGGGAAGCGAGCAGTACTTC	CASSWGGGGSEQYF
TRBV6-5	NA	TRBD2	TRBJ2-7	TGTGCCAGCAGTTACCGGTCTAGCGGGAGCGACGAGCAGTACTTC	CASSYRSSGSDEQYF
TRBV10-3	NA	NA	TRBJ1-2	TGTGCCATCACCCAAGGAGGTTATGGCTACACCTTC	CAITQGGYGYTF
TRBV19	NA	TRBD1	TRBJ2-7	TGTGCCAGTAGTATCAGACAGGGGATTGGCGAGCAGTACTTC	CASSIRQGIGEQYF
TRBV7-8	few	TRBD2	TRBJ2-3	TGTGCCAGCAGCTTAGATCGAGCGGGAGGCACAGATACGCAGTATTTT	CASSLDRAGGTDTQYF
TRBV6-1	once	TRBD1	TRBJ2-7	TGTGCCAGCAGTAACGACAGGGGTATCTACGAGCAGTACTTC	CASSNDRGIYEQYF
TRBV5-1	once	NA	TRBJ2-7	TGCGCCAGCAGCTTGGGGGACACTCCCTACGAGCAGTACTTC	CASSLGDTPYEQYF
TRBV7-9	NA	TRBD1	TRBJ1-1	TGTGCCAGCAGCTTAGGGGGTGGGGGACAGGGAAACAATGAAGCTTTCTTT	CASSLGGGGQGNNEAFF
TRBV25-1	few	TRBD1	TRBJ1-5	TGTGCCAGCAGTGGGGGGACAGGGGGTTGTCCCCAGCATTTT	CASSGGTGGCPQHF
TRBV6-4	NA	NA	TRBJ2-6	TGTGCCAGCAGTCCGGGTTCTGGGGCCAACGTCCTGACTTTC	CASSPGSGANVLTF
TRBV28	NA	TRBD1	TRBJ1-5	TGTGCCAGCAGTTTGGGACAGGGGGCTCTCGGCAATCAGCCCCAGCATTTT	CASSLGQGALGNQPQHF
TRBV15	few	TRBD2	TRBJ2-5	TGTGCCACCAGCCTAGCGGGATTGATTCAAGAGACCCAGTACTTC	CATSLAGLIQETQYF
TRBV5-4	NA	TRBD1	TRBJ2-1	TGTGCCAGCAGCTCGGAACAGGGGTACAATGAGCAGTTCTTC	CASSSEQGYNEQFF
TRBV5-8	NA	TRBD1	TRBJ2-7	TGTGCCAGCAGCTATAAAAGGACAGGGTTGCGCGAGCAGTACTTC	CASSYKRTGLREQYF
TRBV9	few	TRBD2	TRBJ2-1	TGTGCCAGCAGCGTAGGGGTTAGCGGGAGGAATGAGCAGTTCTTC	CASSVGVSGRNEQFF
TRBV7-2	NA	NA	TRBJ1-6	TGTGCCAGCAGCCTCCCCAGAAATTCACCCCTCCACTTT	CASSLPRNSPLHF
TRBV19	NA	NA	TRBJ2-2	TGTGCCAGTAGTATAAGACAGGCCGTCGGTATCGGGGAGCTGTTTTTT	CASSIRQAVGIGELFF
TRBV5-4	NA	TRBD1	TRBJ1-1	TGTGCCAGCAGCTCGGAAGTACAGGGGGTTTCTGAAGCTTTCTTT	CASSSEVQGVSEAFF
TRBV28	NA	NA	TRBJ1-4	TGTGCCAGCAGTTTTACAGCAACTAATGAAAAACTGTTTTTT	CASSFTATNEKLFF